These 28 T cell receptor beta chains share one sample of origin, sequenced in a study of T cell clones after liver transplantation. Sequencing was performed with immunoSEQ multiplex PCR; in TCRdb, only in-frame clones are kept and a portion is missing. The data hold about 9,900 clones, with around 79% observed a single time. This specimen consisted of CD8+ T cells from blood, obtained before liver transplant. The receptors were sampled from a human donor who received a liver transplant.

The J gene is TRBJ1-6, the V gene TRBV6-1; D not certain. CDR1 is MNHNS, CDR2 SASEGT, per germline. The CDR3 contains 17 residues. Trimming cost V 2 bases and J 0 bases, with 11 bases left between them. The CDR3 is CASSETRLSSYNSPLHF. CDR3 nucleotides: TGTGCCAGCAGTGAAACAAGATTGAGCTCCTATAATTCACCCCTCCACTTT.

This clone was seen just once. The junction and the germline gene differ at one end; a read error may be behind it. The genes are TRBV4-1 and TRBJ1-3; D uncertain. Germline-derived CDR1 and CDR2 are MGHRA and YSYEKL. The CDR3 consists of 13 residues. The CDR3 nucleotides are TGTGCCAGCTCCAGAGGAGAATCGAACACCATATATTTT. Protein sequence: CASSRGESNTIYF.

This clone occurred once. The J gene is TRBJ1-2, the V gene TRBV30; 10 bases fit TRBD1. V shed 3 bases and J 8 bases; nucleotides not matched to a gene: 6. The length of the CDR3 is 13 residues. CDR1 and CDR2 from the germline V gene are GTSNPN and SVGIG (reference sequence). The CDR3 DNA sequence: TGTGCCTGGAGGTCGGGACAGGGGCACGGCTACACCTTC. This sequence encodes CAWRSGQGHGYTF.

The gene calls are TRBV6-1 and TRBJ2-5, with 7 bases fitting TRBD2. The V segment lost 11 bases and the J segment 7 bases; nucleotides outside the gene matches: 16. The CDR3 has 14 residues. Per the germline V gene, CDR1 is MNHNS and CDR2 is SASEGT. CDR3 in DNA: TGTGCCGGGGGGGTCGTGGCCCTGGTTGGGACCCAGTACTTC. Translating it yields CAGGVVALVGTQYF.

This chain uses TRBV7-9 with TRBJ2-7; TRBD2 might be the D (5 bases). The ends were cut back, 0 bases at V and 2 bases at J, with 8 bases in the middle. Germline V CDR1 and CDR2: SEHNR, FQNEAQ (reference sequence). The CDR3 sequence is 14 residues long. The CDR3 here is CASSLAGIAYEQYF. CDR3 in DNA: TGTGCCAGCAGCTTAGCCGGGATCGCCTACGAGCAGTACTTC.

This chain uses TRBV28 with TRBJ1-1; 7 nucleotides align to TRBD1. Germline CDR1 reads MDHEN; CDR2 reads SYDVKM. V lost 3 bases to trimming and J lost 1 base; unmatched junction nucleotides: 2. This CDR3 contains 14 residues. CDR3 in amino acids: CASSLTGTNTEAFF. The CDR3 nucleotides read TGTGCCAGCAGTTTGACAGGGACGAACACTGAAGCTTTCTTT.

DNA of the CDR3: TGCGCCAGCAGCTTTGACTTCTACAATGAGCAGTTCTTC. Protein: CASSFDFYNEQFF. This chain uses TRBV5-1 with TRBJ2-1; D ambiguous. Trimming removed 2 bases at V and 3 bases at J, with 6 bases between. Per germline, CDR1 SGHRS and CDR2 YFSETQ. CDR3 size: 13 residues.

V gene TRBV5-1 combines with J gene TRBJ2-3, with a weak D call TRBD1 (5 bases). Germline-derived CDR1 and CDR2 are SGHRS and YFSETQ. CDR3 length: 14 residues. Trimming cost V 0 bases and J 2 bases, with 7 bases left between them. The CDR3 loop reads CASSLEGVTDTQYF. The CDR3 coding sequence is TGCGCCAGCAGCTTGGAAGGGGTCACAGATACGCAGTATTTT.

In its sample, this clone ranks as medium-sized. The rearrangement joins TRBV27 to TRBJ2-2; D gene ambiguous. V shed 3 bases and J shed 1 base, with 9 bases lying between them. Per germline, CDR1 MNHEY and CDR2 SMNVEV (reference sequence). The CDR3 is 15 residues long. CDR3 sequence: CASSLSSLNTGELFF. CDR3 nucleotides: TGTGCCAGCAGTTTGAGCAGCCTGAACACCGGGGAGCTGTTTTTT.

The chain recombines TRBV6-5 with TRBJ2-1; D unclear. Per germline, CDR1 MNHEY and CDR2 SVGAGI. Trimming pared 3 bases from V and 7 bases from J, leaving 13 bases between. This CDR3 spans 14 amino acids. CDR3: CASSYETAANEQFF. The CDR3 DNA is TGTGCCAGCAGTTATGAGACTGCGGCTAATGAGCAGTTCTTC.

This rearrangement joins TRBV27 to TRBJ2-1; 10 nucleotides agree with TRBD2. V shed 3 bases and J 2 bases; nucleotides not matched to a gene: 4. The CDR3 has 16 amino acids. Germline V gene sequence: CDR1 MNHEY, CDR2 SMNVEV (reference sequence). CDR3 amino acids: CASSFLSGGTYNEQFF. In DNA form, the CDR3 reads TGTGCCAGCAGTTTCCTTAGCGGGGGGACCTACAATGAGCAGTTCTTC.

The chain carries TRBV30 and TRBJ2-1; either TRBD1 or TRBD2 may supply D (7 bases each). The length of the CDR3 is 17 residues. The germline V and J ends were trimmed by 3 bases and 5 bases, with 23 bases remaining between them. Germline V lookup: CDR1 GTSNPN, CDR2 SVGIG (reference sequence). The CDR3 DNA sequence: TGTGCCTGGAGAGCCCCCATCTCAGGGGGGGCGGACAATGAGCAGTTCTTC. Its translation: CAWRAPISGGADNEQFF.

J is TRBJ2-7 and V is TRBV11-3; 8 bases are a match to TRBD2. The germline CDR1 and CDR2 sequences are SGHNT and YENEEA. The V and J ends lost 3 bases and 1 base, in that order; junction bases with no gene match: 20. The CDR3 spans 20 residues. The CDR3: CASSFFYRLVAGPFSYEQYF. DNA for the CDR3: TGTGCCAGCAGCTTTTTTTATAGGTTGGTAGCGGGACCTTTTTCCTACGAGCAGTACTTC.

The chain employs TRBV5-4 and TRBJ2-7; TRBD2 matches at 7 bases. The CDR3 consists of 14 residues. Germline CDR1 is SGHNT and CDR2 is YYREEE (reference sequence). V lost 4 bases and J lost 5; bases outside the gene matches: 9. CDR3 nucleotide sequence: TGTGCCAGCAGCCTCCGGGACTATGGACACGAGCAGTACTTC. Encoded protein: CASSLRDYGHEQYF.

The chain is built from TRBV5-5 and TRBJ1-1, with D maybe TRBD1 (6 bases). The CDR3 contains 13 residues. The germline gives CDR1 SGHKS, CDR2 YYEKEE (reference sequence). V was clipped by 3 bases and J by 3 bases, with 9 bases between them. CDR3 sequence (DNA): TGTGCCAGCAGCTCTGAGGGGGACACTGAAGCTTTCTTT. Its translation is CASSSEGDTEAFF.

V gene TRBV16 combines with J gene TRBJ2-2; maybe TRBD1 (5 bases). The V gene lost 0 bases and the J gene lost 4 bases, with 6 bases spanning the gap. Germline lookup yields CDR1 KGHSY and CDR2 FQNENV. The CDR3 contains 14 residues. The CDR3 sequence: CASSQSGATGELFF. For the CDR3, the DNA is TGTGCCAGCAGCCAATCTGGGGCCACCGGGGAGCTGTTTTTT.

The chain couples TRBV27 to TRBJ2-7; D gene unclear. This CDR3 has 16 residues. V dropped 2 bases and J dropped 0 bases, with 14 bases sitting between them. From germline, CDR1 is MNHEY and CDR2 SMNVEV (reference sequence). The CDR3: CASSLTRRVHSYEQYF. The CDR3, as DNA: TGTGCCAGCAGTTTAACCCGCCGGGTACACTCCTACGAGCAGTACTTC.

This clone is a singleton in its sample. The chain recombines TRBV28 with TRBJ2-3; weak D call: TRBD2 (6 bases). The V end was cut by 6 bases, the J end by 4 bases, with 20 bases between. Germline assignment: CDR1 MDHEN and CDR2 SYDVKM. The CDR3 runs to 16 residues. The CDR3: CASSPPGSGSADTQYF. The CDR3 DNA reads TGTGCCAGCAGCCCCCCCGGGTCCGGGAGCGCAGATACGCAGTATTTT.

This sequence joins TRBV27 and TRBJ2-2; 11 positions match TRBD2. J lost 6 bases, V lost 5 bases, and 14 bases had no gene match. The CDR3 loop spans 18 amino acids. Germline V gene data show CDR1 as MNHEY and CDR2 as SMNVEV (reference sequence). CDR3 amino acids: CASSTHLTSGSSPGELFF. For the CDR3, the DNA is TGTGCCAGCAGTACCCACCTTACTAGCGGGAGTTCTCCCGGGGAGCTGTTTTTT.

This clone was detected once. The rearrangement joins TRBV28 to TRBJ2-5; TRBD2 agrees at 7 bases. The CDR3 sequence is 13 residues long. The germline V gene encodes CDR1 MDHEN and CDR2 SYDVKM. The J segment lost 2 bases and the V segment lost 5 bases, leaving 2 bases of the junction unmatched. CDR3 sequence reads: CASSRDYQETQYF. CDR3 coding DNA: TGTGCCAGCAGTCGGGACTATCAAGAGACCCAGTACTTC.

The rearrangement uses TRBV21-1 and TRBJ2-1; no check of the table's D call, TRBD2, against the DNA was made. TRBV21-1 constitutes a pseudogene. This CDR3 has 19 amino acids. Here the CDR3 DNA reads TGTGCCAGCAGCAAAGAGGGGGGGAAGGAACATACGTATTACAATGAGCAGTTCTTC. This gives the protein CASSKEGGKEHTYYNEQFF.

The V and J genes are TRBV5-8 and TRBJ1-5, with 7 bases matching TRBD1. The V segment lost 9 bases and the J segment 1 base; nucleotides outside the gene matches: 7. The germline V gene has CDR1 SGHTS and CDR2 YDEGEE. The CDR3 runs to 14 residues. In DNA form, the CDR3 reads TGTGCCACCGTAGTACAGGGGAGCAATCAGCCCCAGCATTTT. This encodes CATVVQGSNQPQHF.

The genes are TRBV10-3 and TRBJ2-7; D is ambiguous. Trimming took 0 bases from V and 3 from J, leaving 6 bases between them. The CDR3 is 13 residues long. From germline, CDR1 is ENHRY and CDR2 SYGVKD. The CDR3 nucleotides are TGTGCCATCAGTGAGTCGGTCGGCTACGAGCAGTACTTC. It translates to CAISESVGYEQYF.

This rearrangement joins TRBV5-4 to TRBJ2-7; possible D gene TRBD2, 5 bases. This CDR3 has 14 residues. Germline lookup yields CDR1 SGHNT and CDR2 YYREEE (reference sequence). Trimming left V 1 base short and J 2 bases short, with 10 bases between. CDR3 protein: CASSLNLAPYEQYF. The CDR3 DNA follows: TGTGCCAGCAGCTTGAATCTAGCCCCCTACGAGCAGTACTTC. The whole variable domain, filled in from reference TRBV5-4 and TRBJ2-7, reads ETGVTQSPTHLIKTRGQQVTLRCSSQSGHNTVSWYQQALGQGPQFIFQYYREEENGRGNFPPRFSGLQFPNYSSELNVNALELDDSALYLCASSLNLAPYEQYFGPGTRLTVT.

This clone was recorded a few times. This sequence joins TRBV27 and TRBJ1-6; 7 positions match TRBD1. The germline V gene encodes CDR1 MNHEY and CDR2 SMNVEV (reference sequence). Trimming removed 2 bases from V and 14 bases from J; junction bases left unmatched: 6. This CDR3 region has 13 residues. For the CDR3, the DNA is TGTGCCAGCAGTTTAACAGGGGAGGTAGCCCTCCACTTT. Translated: CASSLTGEVALHF.

This chain connects TRBV5-1 to TRBJ2-5; 7 nucleotides align to TRBD1. The DNA end favors TRBJ2-7, so the J call may be wrong. This CDR3 region has 16 residues. The V gene's germline CDR1 is SGHRS and CDR2 YFSETQ. CDR3 coding DNA: TGCGCCAGCAGCTCCCCCCGGGACAGATCCTCCTACGAGCAGTACTTC. The encoded protein is CASSSPRDRSSYEQYF.

V is TRBV5-6 and J is TRBJ2-1; D gene unclear. This CDR3 contains 12 residues. V gave up 4 bases and J gave up 5 bases, with 7 bases separating them. Germline V gives CDR1 SGHDT, CDR2 YYEEEE. CDR3 sequence (DNA): TGTGCCAGCAGCCCCGGACACAATGAGCAGTTCTTC. Translated, it gives CASSPGHNEQFF.

This rearrangement joins TRBV7-1 to TRBJ1-2; the D gene is possibly TRBD1 (5 bases). TRBV7-1 is noted as an ORF with a role that remains uncertain. V lost 6 bases, J lost 4 bases, and 21 bases lay in between. The CDR3 covers 16 residues. In DNA, the CDR3 is TGTGCCAGCAGTTCTATGATTGCGGGGGTTCCCTATGGCTACACCTTC. Translation gives CASSSMIAGVPYGYTF.